The table lists the clone carrying this T cell receptor (beta chain) with a few counts. These data come from a study of blood T cells in healthy people across ages. The authors ran a second PCR of about 6 to 11 cycles using a sample-barcoded 5' primer and a J-beta primer mix. Using its own MiXCR run on the 5' RACE reads, TCRdb lists one record per CDR3 protein. Of 780,000 or so distinct CDR3 sequences in the sample, 20% to 30% were seen once. Extraction yielded at least 5.5 micrograms of total RNA per sample. The same sample was also used in a study of T cells of mothers and their children.

The receptor was derived from a boy between 10 and 17 years old in good health. The sample taken for sequencing was blood.

CDR3 sequence (DNA): TGTGCCAGCAGTTACTCGATAGAGGACACTGAAGCTTTCTTT. Translating it yields CASSYSIEDTEAFF. The chain joins TRBV6-6 to TRBJ1-1, with unresolved D. The germline V gene encodes CDR1 MNHNY and CDR2 SVGAGI (reference sequence). Trimming pared 0 bases from V and 3 bases from J, leaving 8 bases between. The CDR3 spans 14 residues.